These 6 T cell receptor beta chains were sequenced from one sample in a study of PD-1 blockade in classical Hodgkin lymphoma. Clones were read by immunoSEQ multiplex PCR, and TCRdb kept only the in-frame ones, dropping some. The table includes over 85,000 clones, 90% detected once. Time point: cycle 4 day 1 (C4D1), after five to seven weeks of nivolumab. Each patient experienced a relapse that followed autologous stem cell transplantation, and brentuximab vedotin exposure varied. The sequences come from peripheral blood mononuclear cells (PBMCs), collected before the fourth cycle of nivolumab. These receptors were taken from a human donor with classical Hodgkin lymphoma.

The chain is built from TRBV25-1 and TRBJ1-5, with 10 positions matching TRBD1. V shed 7 bases and J 2 bases; nucleotides not matched to a gene: 5. Germline V gene lookup returns CDR1 MGHDK and CDR2 SYGVNS. The CDR3 covers 15 residues. CDR3 protein: CASTGGTGGNQPQHF. The CDR3 nucleotides read TGTGCCAGCACCGGGGGGACAGGGGGCAATCAGCCCCAGCATTTT. Looking up the rest from reference TRBV25-1 and TRBJ1-5 gives the full variable domain: EADIYQTPRYLVIGTGKKITLECSQTMGHDKMYWYQQDPGMELHLIHYSYGVNSTEKGDLSSESTVSRIRTEHFPLTLESARPSHTSQYLCASTGGTGGNQPQHFGDGTRLSIL.

The chain has TRBV29-1 and TRBJ2-5; tentatively, D is TRBD1 (6 bases). The CDR3 sequence is 13 residues long. Germline V CDR1 and CDR2: SQVTM, ANQGSEA. Deletions cut 2 bases from V and 5 bases from J, with 12 bases between. The CDR3 nucleotides read TGCAGCGTTGAAAGCGCAGGGGCGGAGACCCAGTACTTC. Its protein product is CSVESAGAETQYF.

This rearrangement joins TRBV25-1 to TRBJ1-1, with D maybe TRBD1 (5 bases). The germline V gene encodes CDR1 MGHDK and CDR2 SYGVNS. The CDR3 is 13 amino acids. V shed 3 bases and J shed 7 bases, with 12 bases lying between them. CDR3 loop: CASSDGTYREAFF. CDR3 bases: TGTGCCAGCAGTGATGGGACCTACCGTGAAGCTTTCTTT.

The CDR3 nucleotides are TGTGCCAGCAGCTTGGGAAGCGGGGGGACAGATACGCAGTATTTT. Translation gives CASSLGSGGTDTQYF. This rearrangement joins TRBV5-8 to TRBJ2-3; 9 bases are shared with TRBD2. Germline CDR1 is SGHTS and CDR2 is YDEGEE. V lost 0 bases to trimming and J lost 3 bases; unmatched junction nucleotides: 2. CDR3 size: 15 residues. The full variable domain, completed using reference TRBV5-8 and TRBJ2-3, is EAGVTQSPTHLIKTRGQQATLRCSPISGHTSVYWYQQALGLGLQFLLWYDEGEERNRGNFPPRFSGRQFPNYSSELNVNALELEDSALYLCASSLGSGGTDTQYFGPGTRLTVL.

V and J are TRBV27 and TRBJ2-7; D might be TRBD1 or TRBD2, each matching 5 bases. This CDR3 is built from 13 residues. Germline-derived CDR1 and CDR2 are MNHEY and SMNVEV (reference sequence). Trimming removed 3 bases from V and 2 bases from J, with 8 bases in between. The DNA for the CDR3 is TGTGCCAGCAGTTTTATGGGGGCCTACGAGCAGTACTTC. This sequence encodes CASSFMGAYEQYF.

For the CDR3, the DNA is TGTGCCAGCTCACCCGTGGGACTAGCGGGGGGAAGCTCCTACAATGAGCAGTTCTTC. This translates into CASSPVGLAGGSSYNEQFF. The chain combines TRBV18 with TRBJ2-1; 15 bases are shared with TRBD2. The CDR3 runs 19 residues. Trimming took 3 bases from V and 0 from J; bases not matched to a gene: 6. From germline, CDR1 is KGHSH and CDR2 LQKENI.